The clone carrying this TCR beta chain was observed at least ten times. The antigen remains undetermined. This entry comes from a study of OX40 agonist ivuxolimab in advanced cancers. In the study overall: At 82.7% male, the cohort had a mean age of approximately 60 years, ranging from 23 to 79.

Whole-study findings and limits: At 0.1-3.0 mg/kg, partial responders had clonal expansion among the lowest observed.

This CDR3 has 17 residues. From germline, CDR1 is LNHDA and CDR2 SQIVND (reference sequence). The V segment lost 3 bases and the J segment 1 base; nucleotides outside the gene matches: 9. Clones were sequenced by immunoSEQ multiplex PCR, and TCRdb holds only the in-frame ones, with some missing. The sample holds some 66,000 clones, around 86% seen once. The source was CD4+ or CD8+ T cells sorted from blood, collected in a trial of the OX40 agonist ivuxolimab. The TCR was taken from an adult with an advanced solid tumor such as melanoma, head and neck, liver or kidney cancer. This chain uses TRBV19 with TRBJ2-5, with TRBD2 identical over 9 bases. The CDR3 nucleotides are TGTGCCAGTAGTATTATTCGAGCGGGAGGCCGCCAAGAGACCCAGTACTTC. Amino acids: CASSIIRAGGRQETQYF.